This TCR beta chain was retrieved from a study of somatic mutations in cytotoxic T cells in rheumatoid arthritis. Assay used: immunoSEQ multiplex PCR; TCRdb lists only in-frame clones, some missing. The profile shows 15,000 to 20,000 clones, almost 85% of them singletons. The V gene end was trimmed by 7 bases and the J gene end by 1 base; junction bases not matched to a gene: 10. CDR1 and CDR2 from the germline V gene are SNHLY and FYNNEI. CDR3 length: 17 residues. The sample comprised CD8+ T cells sorted from blood. This chain uses TRBV2 with TRBJ2-1, with TRBD2 matching over 10 bases. This sequence originates from a woman aged 50 to 65 with rheumatoid arthritis. For the CDR3, the DNA is TGTGCCAGCACTCTCAGCGGGGGGGCCTATTCCTACAATGAGCAGTTCTTC. Amino acids: CASTLSGGAYSYNEQFF.